This T cell receptor (beta chain) was retrieved from a study of blood T cell repertoires in COVID-19. Followed longitudinally, the Seattle patients had been enrolled during active infection. CDR3 length equals 15 residues. The V end was cut by 6 bases, the J end by 7 bases, with 16 bases between. Per germline, CDR1 MNHEY and CDR2 SVGAGI. Some clones are missing from TCRdb's copy, which holds only in-frame ones; the method was immunoSEQ multiplex PCR. The sample shows a few hundred thousand clones, 89% of them seen only once. The clonotype was recovered from a woman in her 30s with COVID-19, enrolled during active disease. The sample comprised peripheral blood. V gene TRBV6-5 combines with J gene TRBJ1-6; D possibly corresponds to TRBD1 (6 bases). The chain's CDR3 is CASRAPGQLNSPLHF. The CDR3 nucleotides are TGTGCCAGCAGAGCTCCGGGACAACTCAATTCACCCCTCCACTTT.